Listed below are T cell receptor beta chains from one sample, sequenced in a study of blood T cells in healthy people across ages. TCRdb passed the 5' RACE reads through MiXCR, listing each CDR3 protein once. The sample contains 750,000 to 950,000 distinct CDR3 sequences, approximately 32% of which appear only once. The same data also went into a second study, on T cells of mothers and their children.

Material for sequencing was blood. The receptors originated from a middle-aged woman in good health. The CDR3 runs from the conserved cysteine through the conserved F or W. Each record gives: CDR3 DNA, CDR3 protein, D gene, clone size, V gene, J gene, CDR3 length. A D gene is named only where the DNA matches it firmly. Size is omitted from some rows. Given values are once, few, many or a class for expanded clones.

CDR3nt: TGTGCCAGCAGCGCCGAGCTTGTAGCGGGGGGAAGCACAGATACGCAGTATTTT
CDR3aa: CASSAELVAGGSTDTQYF
d_gene: TRBD2
abundance: few
v_gene: TRBV7-8
j_gene: TRBJ2-3
len: 18

CDR3nt: TGTGCCAGCGAGTCCCCCTCGAAAACCCAGTACTTC
CDR3aa: CASESPSKTQYF
d_gene: -
abundance: many
v_gene: TRBV12-3/TRBV12-4
j_gene: TRBJ2-5
len: 12

CDR3nt: TGTGCCAGCAGCTTAGAGTCAGGTGGCTACACCTTC
CDR3aa: CASSLESGGYTF
d_gene: -
abundance: once
v_gene: TRBV7-9
j_gene: TRBJ1-2
len: 12

CDR3nt: TGTGCGACCGGGACCGGGAACACCGGGGAGCTGTTTTTT
CDR3aa: CATGTGNTGELFF
d_gene: -
abundance: few
v_gene: TRBV15
j_gene: TRBJ2-2
len: 13

CDR3nt: TGCGCCAGCAGCCCGGAGCGGGGGGCCTTCACAGATACGCAGTATTTT
CDR3aa: CASSPERGAFTDTQYF
d_gene: TRBD2
abundance: many
v_gene: TRBV5-1
j_gene: TRBJ2-3
len: 16

CDR3nt: TGCAGCGCTTCCGGCGGCGGGGAGCTGTTTTTT
CDR3aa: CSASGGGELFF
d_gene: -
abundance: -
v_gene: TRBV29-1
j_gene: TRBJ2-2
len: 11

CDR3nt: TGCAGTGCTGGAGGACTAGCGGGGGCACAGGAGCAGTTCTTC
CDR3aa: CSAGGLAGAQEQFF
d_gene: TRBD2
abundance: few
v_gene: TRBV20-1
j_gene: TRBJ2-1
len: 14

CDR3nt: TGCGCCAGCAGCCAAACACGCAACGAGCAGTACTTC
CDR3aa: CASSQTRNEQYF
d_gene: -
abundance: few
v_gene: TRBV4-1
j_gene: TRBJ2-7
len: 12

CDR3nt: TGTGCCAGCAGCTCCGGGAGAGTGAGGACAGATACGCAGTATTTT
CDR3aa: CASSSGRVRTDTQYF
d_gene: -
abundance: -
v_gene: TRBV12-3/TRBV12-4
j_gene: TRBJ2-3
len: 15

CDR3nt: TGCAGTGCCCCAGAGAGGCAGAATCAGCCCCAGCATTTT
CDR3aa: CSAPERQNQPQHF
d_gene: -
abundance: few
v_gene: TRBV20-1
j_gene: TRBJ1-5
len: 13

CDR3nt: TGCGCCAGCAGCCAGCTTCAACAGGGAAAGTTAGGTGGCTACACCTTC
CDR3aa: CASSQLQQGKLGGYTF
d_gene: -
abundance: few
v_gene: TRBV4-1
j_gene: TRBJ1-2
len: 16

CDR3nt: TGTGCCAGCAGCTCCTCCGGGACAGAGCGAACCACTGAAGCTTTCTTT
CDR3aa: CASSSSGTERTTEAFF
d_gene: TRBD1
abundance: -
v_gene: TRBV13
j_gene: TRBJ1-1
len: 16

CDR3nt: TGTGCCAGCAGCGTAGAAGGGGGGCCCTACAATGAGCAGTTCTTC
CDR3aa: CASSVEGGPYNEQFF
d_gene: -
abundance: -
v_gene: TRBV9
j_gene: TRBJ2-1
len: 15

CDR3nt: TGTGCCAGCAGTTTAGGGTCCAGCAGGCCTAGCTATGGCTACACCTTC
CDR3aa: CASSLGSSRPSYGYTF
d_gene: -
abundance: -
v_gene: TRBV12-3/TRBV12-4
j_gene: TRBJ1-2
len: 16

CDR3nt: TGCAGTGGACAGGGAACTGCGGACTATGGCTACACCTTC
CDR3aa: CSGQGTADYGYTF
d_gene: TRBD1
abundance: -
v_gene: TRBV20-1
j_gene: TRBJ1-2
len: 13

CDR3nt: TGTGCCAGCAGCCAAGCCAGGGATGGGGCCAACGTCCTGACTTTC
CDR3aa: CASSQARDGANVLTF
d_gene: -
abundance: -
v_gene: TRBV4-2
j_gene: TRBJ2-6
len: 15

CDR3nt: TGTGCCAGCAGCTTAGTAGGAGGCTACCAAGAGACCCAGTACTTC
CDR3aa: CASSLVGGYQETQYF
d_gene: -
abundance: -
v_gene: TRBV7-2
j_gene: TRBJ2-5
len: 15

CDR3nt: TGTGCCAGCAGTCTAGACGGCTACAATGAGCAGTTCTTC
CDR3aa: CASSLDGYNEQFF
d_gene: -
abundance: many
v_gene: TRBV5-1
j_gene: TRBJ2-1
len: 13

CDR3nt: TGTGCCAGCAGCCCAGCAGGGGATGGGAGCTCCTACGAGCAGTACTTC
CDR3aa: CASSPAGDGSSYEQYF
d_gene: -
abundance: few
v_gene: TRBV9
j_gene: TRBJ2-7
len: 16

CDR3nt: TGTGCCAGCAGCCCCCCGGGACTAGAACAAGAGACCCAGTACTTC
CDR3aa: CASSPPGLEQETQYF
d_gene: TRBD2
abundance: -
v_gene: TRBV7-9
j_gene: TRBJ2-5
len: 15

CDR3nt: TGTGCCAGCAGTCCTCGGACAGGTTACAACTATGGCTACACCTTC
CDR3aa: CASSPRTGYNYGYTF
d_gene: TRBD1
abundance: many
v_gene: TRBV6-2/TRBV6-3
j_gene: TRBJ1-2
len: 15

CDR3nt: TGCGCCAGCAGCTTGGTTGGGCAGGTCGCGGCCTACGAGCAGTACTTC
CDR3aa: CASSLVGQVAAYEQYF
d_gene: -
abundance: many
v_gene: TRBV5-1
j_gene: TRBJ2-7
len: 16

CDR3nt: TGCAGTGCTTTAGCGTGGGATACGCAGTATTTT
CDR3aa: CSALAWDTQYF
d_gene: -
abundance: few
v_gene: TRBV20-1
j_gene: TRBJ2-3
len: 11

CDR3nt: TGCAGTGCTAGGGATCCTAGCGGGCGTTCCTACAATGAGCAGTTCTTC
CDR3aa: CSARDPSGRSYNEQFF
d_gene: TRBD2
abundance: -
v_gene: TRBV20-1
j_gene: TRBJ2-1
len: 16

CDR3nt: TGCAGCGTTGCTGGACAGTATGCCTACGAGCAGTACTTC
CDR3aa: CSVAGQYAYEQYF
d_gene: -
abundance: few
v_gene: TRBV29-1
j_gene: TRBJ2-7
len: 13

CDR3nt: TGTGCCAGCAGCTTAGTGGGACCTCTTCTAGCGGGGGGGCGAATCGATACGCAGTATTTT
CDR3aa: CASSLVGPLLAGGRIDTQYF
d_gene: TRBD2
abundance: -
v_gene: TRBV7-6
j_gene: TRBJ2-3
len: 20

CDR3nt: TGTGCCAGCAGCTTACTCCGACTAGGGGGAGCACGTGAGCAGTTCTTC
CDR3aa: CASSLLRLGGAREQFF
d_gene: -
abundance: -
v_gene: TRBV7-9
j_gene: TRBJ2-1
len: 16

CDR3nt: TGTGCCAGCAGCTCTGGTGGGGGTCCGGGCAATCAGCCCCAGCATTTT
CDR3aa: CASSSGGGPGNQPQHF
d_gene: -
abundance: -
v_gene: TRBV3-1
j_gene: TRBJ1-5
len: 16

CDR3nt: TGTGCCAGCAGTTTATATAGGACACCCGGGGACGAGCAGTACTTC
CDR3aa: CASSLYRTPGDEQYF
d_gene: -
abundance: -
v_gene: TRBV27
j_gene: TRBJ2-7
len: 15

CDR3nt: TGTGCTAGCAGCTCAAGTAGCGGCTACAATGAGCAGTTCTTC
CDR3aa: CASSSSSGYNEQFF
d_gene: -
abundance: -
v_gene: TRBV7-7
j_gene: TRBJ2-1
len: 14

CDR3nt: TGTGCCAGCAGTTTATCCGGGACAGCTGGTAATGAGCAGTTCTTC
CDR3aa: CASSLSGTAGNEQFF
d_gene: TRBD1
abundance: -
v_gene: TRBV27
j_gene: TRBJ2-1
len: 15

CDR3nt: TGTGCCAGCAGTGAGATTGCATCGGGGGAGACCCAGTACTTC
CDR3aa: CASSEIASGETQYF
d_gene: -
abundance: few
v_gene: TRBV6-1
j_gene: TRBJ2-5
len: 14

CDR3nt: TGTGCCAGCAGCGTAGCTACGGGGGGGCCCCAGCATTTT
CDR3aa: CASSVATGGPQHF
d_gene: -
abundance: few
v_gene: TRBV9
j_gene: TRBJ1-5
len: 13

CDR3nt: TGTGCCAGCAGCTTAGGATGGCAGGGGGCAACTGAAGCTTTCTTT
CDR3aa: CASSLGWQGATEAFF
d_gene: TRBD1
abundance: few
v_gene: TRBV7-2
j_gene: TRBJ1-1
len: 15

CDR3nt: TGTGCCAGCAGTCCCAGTCGGACAGGGAACCTTTATCAGCCCCAGCATTTT
CDR3aa: CASSPSRTGNLYQPQHF
d_gene: TRBD1
abundance: few
v_gene: TRBV28
j_gene: TRBJ1-5
len: 17

CDR3nt: TGTGCCAGCAGCTTTACAGGGGACTACGAGCAGTACTTC
CDR3aa: CASSFTGDYEQYF
d_gene: TRBD1
abundance: many
v_gene: TRBV5-5
j_gene: TRBJ2-7
len: 13

CDR3nt: TGCAGCCCCGGCTTGGTAGGGCTTAACGAGCAGTACTTC
CDR3aa: CSPGLVGLNEQYF
d_gene: -
abundance: -
v_gene: TRBV20-1
j_gene: TRBJ2-7
len: 13

CDR3nt: TGCAGCGGTGGGGACAGGCGAATGGAAAAACTGTTTTTT
CDR3aa: CSGGDRRMEKLFF
d_gene: TRBD1
abundance: many
v_gene: TRBV29-1
j_gene: TRBJ1-4
len: 13

CDR3nt: TGTGCCAGCAGTTGGACAAACGGCAATGAGCAGTTCTTC
CDR3aa: CASSWTNGNEQFF
d_gene: -
abundance: many
v_gene: TRBV27
j_gene: TRBJ2-1
len: 13

CDR3nt: TGTGCCAGCAGCTTGTTAACTTGGACTAGCGGGGTTGAGCAGTTCTTC
CDR3aa: CASSLLTWTSGVEQFF
d_gene: TRBD2
abundance: -
v_gene: TRBV7-2
j_gene: TRBJ2-1
len: 16

CDR3nt: TGTGCCAGCAGCTTGGGCGGCAGCTTTTACTCTGGGGCCAACGTCCTGACTTTC
CDR3aa: CASSLGGSFYSGANVLTF
d_gene: -
abundance: -
v_gene: TRBV5-4
j_gene: TRBJ2-6
len: 18

CDR3nt: TGCAGTGCTAGGCGCTCCGGGACCAACAATGAGCAGTTCTTC
CDR3aa: CSARRSGTNNEQFF
d_gene: -
abundance: -
v_gene: TRBV20-1
j_gene: TRBJ2-1
len: 14

CDR3nt: TGTGCCAGCAGTGAAGAGAGCGGGGGGGCCTACGAGCAGTACTTC
CDR3aa: CASSEESGGAYEQYF
d_gene: TRBD2
abundance: -
v_gene: TRBV6-1
j_gene: TRBJ2-7
len: 15

CDR3nt: TGTGTCATCAGTGTACGAGGGGGCTCGCGAGGGACCCAGTACTTC
CDR3aa: CVISVRGGSRGTQYF
d_gene: TRBD1
abundance: -
v_gene: TRBV10-3
j_gene: TRBJ2-5
len: 15

CDR3nt: TGCAGTGTCCTACGGGGGATAGGGACAGATACGCAGTATTTT
CDR3aa: CSVLRGIGTDTQYF
d_gene: -
abundance: few
v_gene: TRBV20-1
j_gene: TRBJ2-3
len: 14

CDR3nt: TGTGCCAGCAGCGTTGCAGGGGGCGTCGGCGCTGAAGCTTTCTTT
CDR3aa: CASSVAGGVGAEAFF
d_gene: TRBD1
abundance: -
v_gene: TRBV7-2
j_gene: TRBJ1-1
len: 15

CDR3nt: TGCGCCAGCAGCCGCGGACAGTCAATCTATAACTATGGCTACACCTTC
CDR3aa: CASSRGQSIYNYGYTF
d_gene: -
abundance: many
v_gene: TRBV4-3
j_gene: TRBJ1-2
len: 16

CDR3nt: TGTGCCAGCAGTTACAGGGGACAGGGGTACGAGCAGTACTTC
CDR3aa: CASSYRGQGYEQYF
d_gene: TRBD1
abundance: many
v_gene: TRBV6-6
j_gene: TRBJ2-7
len: 14